The 10 T cell receptor beta chains below all came from one sample that was sequenced in a study of brain T cells in children with intractable seizures. The protocol was immunoSEQ multiplex PCR, while the TCRdb copy is restricted to in-frame clones and leaves out a portion. The sample lists under 150,000 clones, approximately 94% seen once, with 3.8% in the top ten. This sample comprised peripheral blood, obtained at surgery. The receptors come from a boy younger than two with hemimegalencephaly and intractable seizures.

CDR3 protein: CASSLTNQPQHF. The CDR3 nucleotides read TGTGCCAGCAGCTTAACTAATCAGCCCCAGCATTTT. V usage is TRBV5-6 and J usage is TRBJ1-5; D is unresolved. The CDR3 is 12 amino acids. Germline V gene data show CDR1 as SGHDT and CDR2 as YYEEEE. The ends were cut back, 2 bases at V and 4 bases at J, with 4 bases in the middle.

The chain has TRBV11-3 and TRBJ2-3; TRBD2 aligns across 12 bases. The CDR3 runs to 15 residues. Germline V gives CDR1 SGHNT, CDR2 YENEEA. Trimming removed 1 base from V and 5 bases from J; junction bases left unmatched: 1. The CDR3 DNA is TGTGCCAGCAGCTTAGGGGGACTAGCGGGAGATACGCAGTATTTT. As protein: CASSLGGLAGDTQYF.

The V and J genes are TRBV7-2 and TRBJ2-7; 14 bases map to TRBD2. Trimming took 5 bases from V and 7 from J; bases not matched to a gene: 4. CDR3 length: 14 residues. The germline V gene encodes CDR1 SGHTA and CDR2 FQGNSA. CDR3 nucleotides: TGTGCCAGCAGCCCTCGGACTAGCGGGAGGGAGCAGTACTTC. Its translation: CASSPRTSGREQYF.

This CDR3 is CASSHMGPLRRGANVLTF. CDR3 nucleotides: TGCGCCAGCAGCCATATGGGACCGCTTAGGCGTGGGGCCAACGTCCTGACTTTC. The chain combines TRBV4-1 with TRBJ2-6; perhaps D is TRBD1 or TRBD2 (5 bases each). Germline V gene lookup returns CDR1 MGHRA and CDR2 YSYEKL. Trimming cost V 3 bases and J 3 bases, with 18 bases left between them. The CDR3 spans 18 residues.

This rearrangement joins TRBV5-5 to TRBJ2-6, with D tentatively TRBD1 (5 bases). Trimming stripped 4 bases from V and 0 bases from J, with 8 bases between. Germline V CDR1 and CDR2: SGHKS, YYEKEE (reference sequence). There are 15 residues in the CDR3. CDR3 coding DNA: TGTGCCAGCAGCAGACAGTACTCTGGGGCCAACGTCCTGACTTTC. Amino acid sequence: CASSRQYSGANVLTF. Based on the CDR3 plus reference TRBV5-5 and TRBJ2-6, the full variable domain is DAGVTQSPTHLIKTRGQQVTLRCSPISGHKSVSWYQQVLGQGPQFIFQYYEKEERGRGNFPDRFSARQFPNYSSELNVNALLLGDSALYLCASSRQYSGANVLTFGAGSRLTVL.

The chain is built from TRBV4-3 and TRBJ1-2; tentatively, D is TRBD1 (6 bases). Germline V gene data show CDR1 as LGHNA and CDR2 as YSLEER. The V end lost 3 bases, the J end lost 7 bases, and 9 bases lay between the germline ends. This CDR3 has 12 amino acids. CDR3 coding DNA: TGCGCCAGCAGCCAGGGGGCAGGTGGCTACACCTTC. This gives the protein CASSQGAGGYTF.

The chain is built from TRBV28 and TRBJ2-5; D possibly corresponds to TRBD2 (5 bases). The germline CDR1 and CDR2 sequences are MDHEN and SYDVKM. This CDR3 is built from 14 residues. Trimming took 10 bases from V and 2 from J, leaving 17 bases between them. As DNA, the CDR3 is TGTGCCACCACTCGTGGAGGCAGTCAAGAGACCCAGTACTTC. Residues: CATTRGGSQETQYF.

The genes are TRBV5-1 and TRBJ1-1, with 9 bases lining up with TRBD1. Germline-derived CDR1 and CDR2 are SGHRS and YFSETQ. This CDR3 has 15 amino acids. The V segment lost 4 bases and the J segment 5 bases; nucleotides outside the gene matches: 9. This chain's CDR3 is CASSTETGGQTEAFF. CDR3 sequence (DNA): TGCGCCAGCAGCACAGAGACAGGGGGTCAAACTGAAGCTTTCTTT.

The V and J genes are TRBV28 and TRBJ1-5, with TRBD1 as a possible D gene (5 bases). The CDR3 runs to 14 residues. Germline V gives CDR1 MDHEN, CDR2 SYDVKM. V was cut by 3 bases and J by 3 bases, with 9 bases left in between. The CDR3 here is CASSLKGHNQPQHF. The CDR3, as DNA: TGTGCCAGCAGTTTGAAGGGGCACAATCAGCCCCAGCATTTT.

V and J are TRBV5-4 and TRBJ2-1, with D unclear. V was cut by 0 bases and J by 7 bases, with 8 bases left in between. The CDR3 contains 13 residues. Germline values: CDR1 SGHNT, CDR2 YYREEE (reference sequence). CDR3 loop: CASSLDGWNEQFF. The CDR3 region has the DNA TGTGCCAGCAGCTTGGACGGGTGGAATGAGCAGTTCTTC.